A single sample is the source of the 18 T cell receptor beta chains below, sequenced in a study of lymphopenia after photon versus proton radiotherapy. Assay used: immunoSEQ multiplex PCR; TCRdb lists only in-frame clones, some missing. The table lists 7,000 to 8,500 clones, approximately 93% of them singletons, with around 1.6% in the top ten. This sample comprised peripheral blood, obtained from a patient treated with photon-based radiotherapy. These receptors all come from a woman in her 50s with cholangiocarcinoma.

The chain is built from TRBV5-1 and TRBJ1-6, with TRBD1 as a possible D gene (6 bases). Germline CDR1 SGHRS, CDR2 YFSETQ. The CDR3 loop spans 14 amino acids. The V gene lost 4 bases and the J gene lost 7 bases, with 12 bases spanning the gap. The CDR3 reads CASSADRGNSPLHF. For the CDR3, the DNA is TGCGCCAGCAGCGCGGACAGAGGCAATTCACCCCTCCACTTT.

CDR3 protein: CASSERGWGTDEKLFF. CDR3 bases: TGTGCCAGCAGTGAAAGGGGTTGGGGTACCGATGAAAAACTGTTTTTT. The chain has TRBV6-1 and TRBJ1-4; D perhaps matches TRBD1 (5 bases). V lost 2 bases, J lost 6 bases, and 16 bases lay in between. Germline values: CDR1 MNHNS, CDR2 SASEGT. The CDR3 contains 16 residues.

The J gene is TRBJ1-3, the V gene TRBV28, with a possible D match to TRBD1 (6 bases). The V end was cut by 6 bases, the J end by 9 bases, with 24 bases between. The CDR3 consists of 16 residues. CDR1 and CDR2 from the germline V gene are MDHEN and SYDVKM. CDR3 loop: CASSRNTGSWSGTIYF. CDR3 DNA: TGTGCCAGCAGCCGTAATACAGGGTCCTGGTCGGGCACCATATATTTT.

This chain links TRBV5-4 with TRBJ1-5; the match to TRBD1 covers 8 bases. This CDR3 contains 13 residues. Germline CDR1 is SGHNT and CDR2 is YYREEE (reference sequence). Trimming took 5 bases from V and 7 from J; bases not matched to a gene: 5. Written as DNA, the CDR3 is TGTGCCAGCAGTTCGGACAGGGCGCAGCCCCAGCATTTT. This gives the protein CASSSDRAQPQHF.

The gene calls are TRBV7-9 and TRBJ2-1; 8 nucleotides agree with TRBD2. CDR1 and CDR2 from the germline V gene are SEHNR and FQNEAQ (reference sequence). Trimming at V came to 1 base and at J to 9 bases, leaving 8 bases not matched to a gene. The CDR3 sequence is 15 residues long. The CDR3 sequence is CASSLDTSGGSEQFF. In DNA form, the CDR3 reads TGTGCCAGCAGCTTAGACACCAGCGGGGGAAGTGAGCAGTTCTTC.

This chain joins TRBV5-4 and TRBJ2-2; TRBD2 matches 8 bases. There are 15 residues in the CDR3. Germline lookup yields CDR1 SGHNT and CDR2 YYREEE (reference sequence). After removal of 3 bases from V and 4 bases from J, the junction contained 5 bases not matched to a gene. The CDR3 nucleotides read TGTGCCAGCAGCTACCCGGGAGGGGGCACCGGGGAGCTGTTTTTT. It yields the protein CASSYPGGGTGELFF.

V usage is TRBV19 and J usage is TRBJ2-7; D call uncertain. Trimming pared 4 bases from V and 4 bases from J, leaving 14 bases between. Germline V gene lookup returns CDR1 LNHDA and CDR2 SQIVND (reference sequence). The CDR3 runs to 14 residues. CDR3 sequence reads: CASSRLFQSYEQYF. CDR3 DNA: TGTGCCAGTAGTAGGTTGTTCCAGTCATACGAGCAGTACTTC.

The DNA of the CDR3 is TGTGCCAGCTCACCGGACGGTCCCTACGGAGGCGGACTTTATGGCTACACCTTC. This codes for CASSPDGPYGGGLYGYTF. The gene calls are TRBV18 and TRBJ1-2; D is undetermined. CDR1 is KGHSH, CDR2 LQKENI, per germline. The ends were cut back, 3 bases at V and 5 bases at J, with 25 bases in the middle. The CDR3 has 18 amino acids.

The rearrangement joins TRBV11-2 to TRBJ2-3; D might be TRBD1 (5 bases). V was pared by 4 bases and J by 3 bases, with 20 bases between. CDR1 SGHAT and CDR2 FQNNGV come from the germline V gene. The CDR3 runs 17 residues. CDR3 in amino acids: CASSSLGAVPRTDTQYF. CDR3 nucleotides: TGTGCCAGCAGCTCATTAGGGGCAGTCCCGAGGACAGATACGCAGTATTTT.

The chain combines TRBV19 with TRBJ2-7; 9 positions agree with TRBD2. Germline lookup yields CDR1 LNHDA and CDR2 SQIVND (reference sequence). This CDR3 is 14 amino acids long. The V gene end was trimmed by 5 bases and the J gene end by 2 bases; junction bases not matched to a gene: 4. The CDR3: CASSPLAGTYEQYF. CDR3 coding DNA: TGTGCCAGTAGTCCCCTAGCGGGAACCTACGAGCAGTACTTC.

CDR3 sequence: CASSYREDNQPQHF. In DNA, the CDR3 is TGTGCCAGCAGTTACAGGGAAGACAATCAGCCCCAGCATTTT. This sequence joins TRBV6-6 and TRBJ1-5, with no clear D. Trimming shortened V by 2 bases and J by 3 bases, and 8 bases separated the two germline ends. CDR3 length: 14 amino acids. Germline V gene data show CDR1 as MNHNY and CDR2 as SVGAGI (reference sequence).

The chain has TRBV5-5 and TRBJ1-1, with 7 positions matching TRBD1. The CDR3 is made up of 14 amino acids. Germline CDR1 reads SGHKS; CDR2 reads YYEKEE (reference sequence). Trimming removed 5 bases from V and 3 bases from J; junction bases left unmatched: 7. The CDR3 DNA reads TGTGCCAGCAGTAACGACAGGGTCTACACTGAAGCTTTCTTT. Translating it yields CASSNDRVYTEAFF.

This clone was seen once. CDR3 sequence (DNA): TGTGCCAGCAGCTTGGAGGGATCAAGCACAGATACGCAGTATTTT. Translating it yields CASSLEGSSTDTQYF. This rearrangement joins TRBV5-4 to TRBJ2-3; D unclear. The ends were cut back, 0 bases at V and 0 bases at J, with 8 bases in the middle. Germline V gives CDR1 SGHNT, CDR2 YYREEE (reference sequence). This CDR3 comprises 15 residues.

V is TRBV28 and J is TRBJ1-2; 8 bases agree with TRBD1. Germline V CDR1 and CDR2: MDHEN, SYDVKM. The CDR3 sequence is 12 residues long. Losses at the gene ends were 7 bases for V and 8 bases for J; bases not matched to a gene: 6. The CDR3 is CASTGQGHGYTF. Here the CDR3 DNA reads TGTGCCAGCACCGGACAGGGACACGGCTACACCTTC.

This clone was observed once. The chain is built from TRBV9 and TRBJ2-7, with TRBD1 identical over 10 bases. This CDR3 spans 15 amino acids. The germline gives CDR1 SGDLS, CDR2 YYNGEE. V shed 4 bases and J 5 bases; nucleotides not matched to a gene: 9. The CDR3 sequence: CASSPRTGGLNEQYF. CDR3 coding DNA: TGTGCCAGCAGCCCCCGGACAGGGGGTTTGAACGAGCAGTACTTC.

This sequence joins TRBV5-6 and TRBJ2-2; D not resolved. The germline V gene encodes CDR1 SGHDT and CDR2 YYEEEE. V was shortened by 0 bases and J by 0 bases, with 9 bases between the two germline ends. This CDR3 has 16 residues. CDR3 DNA: TGTGCCAGCAGCTTGGATTTGCTCTCGAACACCGGGGAGCTGTTTTTT. Translating it yields CASSLDLLSNTGELFF.

This CDR3 is CASSQTAAKNIQYF. As DNA, the CDR3 is TGTGCCAGCAGTCAAACGGCAGCCAAAAACATTCAGTACTTC. The chain combines TRBV25-1 with TRBJ2-4, with D unclear. Per the germline V gene, CDR1 is MGHDK and CDR2 is SYGVNS. CDR3 size: 14 residues. V was trimmed by 5 bases and J by 0 bases, leaving 8 bases between them.

This chain joins TRBV19 and TRBJ2-2, with 11 bases aligning to TRBD2. Looked up from germline, CDR1 is LNHDA and CDR2 is SQIVND (reference sequence). This CDR3 comprises 18 residues. J was trimmed by 0 bases and V by 5 bases; bases with no gene match: 8. In nucleotides, the CDR3 is TGTGCCAGTAGTTCTCGACTAGCGGGGAGCGCGAACACCGGGGAGCTGTTTTTT. Residues: CASSSRLAGSANTGELFF.